In its sample, the clone carrying this T cell receptor (beta chain) was seen once. An end of the junction differs from the germline gene, which may be a read error. The entry originates in a study of cytomegalovirus exposure and HLA in healthy donors. This CDR3 is 13 amino acids long. Germline V lookup: CDR1 SNHLY, CDR2 FYNNEI. The PCR had 60 Vbeta and 13 Jbeta primers. Sequencing was performed with immunoSEQ multiplex PCR; in TCRdb, only in-frame clones are kept and a portion is missing. The sample gives about 100,000 clones, under 80% of which show up once; about 4.2% is in the top ten. This TCR was recovered from a woman aged 45 to 65 in good health and CMV-seropositive. The chain is built from TRBV2 and TRBJ2-5; no firm D call. Sequenced material: PBMCs. The CDR3 loop is CASREGYQETQYF. CDR3 coding DNA: TGTGCCAGCAGAGAAGGTTATCAAGAGACCCAGTACTTC.